A single sample is the source of the 23 T cell receptor beta chains below, sequenced in a study of OX40 agonist ivuxolimab in advanced cancers. The repertoire was sequenced with immunoSEQ multiplex PCR; TCRdb's copy has only in-frame clones and lacks some. The sample gives several thousand clones, about 73% of which show up once; 85% is in the top ten. The sequencing here drew on CD4+ or CD8+ T cells sorted from blood, taken in a trial of the OX40 agonist ivuxolimab. The receptors originated from an adult with an advanced solid tumor such as melanoma, head and neck, liver or kidney cancer.

In its sample, this clone was seen a few times. The chain recombines TRBV15 with TRBJ2-7; D is unresolved. V gave up 0 bases and J gave up 6 bases, with 15 bases separating them. Looked up from germline, CDR1 is LNHNV and CDR2 is YYDKDF (reference sequence). The CDR3 is made up of 15 amino acids. The CDR3 here is CATSRDPGTSGEQYF. In nucleotides, the CDR3 is TGTGCCACCAGCAGAGATCCCGGCACATCTGGCGAGCAGTACTTC.

This clone was seen ten or more times. The rearrangement links TRBV7-9 to TRBJ1-5; D is unclear. This CDR3 has 16 amino acids. Germline loops: CDR1 SEHNR, CDR2 FQNEAQ (reference sequence). Trimming cost V 6 bases and J 0 bases, with 15 bases left between them. The CDR3 is CASSQDGFVSNQPQHF. CDR3 DNA sequence: TGTGCCAGCAGTCAAGACGGATTCGTTAGCAATCAGCCCCAGCATTTT. Based on the CDR3 plus reference TRBV7-9 and TRBJ1-5, the full variable domain is DTGVSQNPRHKITKRGQNVTFRCDPISEHNRLYWYRQTLGQGPEFLTYFQNEAQLEKSRLLSDRFSAERPKGSFSTLEIQRTEQGDSAMYLCASSQDGFVSNQPQHFGDGTRLSIL.

The CDR3 spells CASRRGQGAYNEQFF. For the CDR3, the DNA is TGTGCCAGCAGGAGGGGACAGGGCGCTTACAATGAGCAGTTCTTC. This chain uses TRBV6-1 with TRBJ2-1; 9 bases map to TRBD1. Germline V gene sequence: CDR1 MNHNS, CDR2 SASEGT. The CDR3 has 15 residues. J was trimmed by 4 bases and V by 6 bases; bases with no gene match: 7.

V and J are TRBV9 and TRBJ2-1; possible D gene TRBD2, 6 bases. The V end was cut by 4 bases, the J end by 7 bases, with 12 bases between. Germline lookup yields CDR1 SGDLS and CDR2 YYNGEE. The CDR3 consists of 13 residues. CDR3 sequence (DNA): TGTGCCAGCAGCCCAAGGGACTGGAATGAGCAGTTCTTC. Its translation: CASSPRDWNEQFF.

A single count supports this clone. This chain connects TRBV7-2 to TRBJ2-7; no definite D call. Germline CDR1 SGHTA, CDR2 FQGNSA. The CDR3 is 13 amino acids. V lost 3 bases, J lost 3 bases, and 9 bases lay in between. CDR3: CASSFGSNYEQYF. CDR3 bases: TGTGCCAGCAGCTTTGGGTCCAACTACGAGCAGTACTTC. Looking up the rest from reference TRBV7-2 and TRBJ2-7 gives the full variable domain: GAGVSQSPSNKVTEKGKDVELRCDPISGHTALYWYRQSLGQGLEFLIYFQGNSAPDKSGLPSDRFSAERTGGSVSTLTIQRTQQEDSAVYLCASSFGSNYEQYFGPGTRLTVT.

The rearrangement links TRBV7-9 to TRBJ1-1; unclear D gene. V was clipped by 5 bases and J by 0 bases, with 16 bases between them. The CDR3 length is 16 residues. Germline V gene lookup returns CDR1 SEHNR and CDR2 FQNEAQ (reference sequence). The CDR3 here is CASSNRGGWVNTEAFF. The CDR3, as DNA: TGTGCCAGCAGCAATCGGGGAGGGTGGGTGAACACTGAAGCTTTCTTT.

The chain links TRBV19 to TRBJ2-7; the D gene is possibly TRBD1 (6 bases). Germline CDR1 and CDR2: LNHDA and SQIVND (reference sequence). CDR3 length: 15 residues. V was trimmed by 4 bases and J by 2 bases, leaving 15 bases between them. The CDR3 reads CASSTFSGTPYEQYF. CDR3 nucleotides: TGTGCCAGTAGTACCTTTTCCGGGACACCCTACGAGCAGTACTTC.

The genes are TRBV2 and TRBJ1-2; maybe TRBD1 (6 bases). The germline gives CDR1 SNHLY, CDR2 FYNNEI. Trimming pared 6 bases from V and 4 bases from J, leaving 18 bases between. The CDR3 has 15 amino acids. CDR3 nucleotide sequence: TGTGCCAGCAGCCACCTGGACAGAGCCCTCTATGGCTACACCTTC. It encodes CASSHLDRALYGYTF.

The genes are TRBV11-2 and TRBJ2-7, with D unclear. Trimming took 5 bases from V and 2 from J, leaving 4 bases between them. The CDR3 has 11 residues. CDR1 and CDR2 (germline): SGHAT, FQNNGV. CDR3 bases: TGTGCCAGCAGCCCCCCCTACGAGCAGTACTTC. As protein: CASSPPYEQYF.

This sequence joins TRBV2 and TRBJ1-1; possible D gene TRBD1, 6 bases. Trimming took off 4 bases at V and 0 bases at J, with 15 bases between the two ends. This CDR3 spans 16 amino acids. Germline lookup yields CDR1 SNHLY and CDR2 FYNNEI. The CDR3 DNA is TGTGCCAGCAGTGTTTCCCCGGACAGAATGAACACTGAAGCTTTCTTT. Amino acid sequence: CASSVSPDRMNTEAFF. Full variable domain (remainder filled in from reference TRBV2 and TRBJ1-1): EPEVTQTPSHQVTQMGQEVILRCVPISNHLYFYWYRQILGQKVEFLVSFYNNEISEKSEIFDDQFSVERPDGSNFTLKIRSTKLEDSAMYFCASSVSPDRMNTEAFFGQGTRLTVV.

Only a few counts were recorded for this clone. This sequence joins TRBV27 and TRBJ2-1, with D perhaps being TRBD1 or TRBD2 (5 bases each). The CDR3 covers 13 residues. Germline V lookup: CDR1 MNHEY, CDR2 SMNVEV (reference sequence). V was cut by 2 bases and J by 9 bases, with 11 bases left in between. This CDR3 is CASSLGGITEQFF. The CDR3 coding sequence is TGTGCCAGCAGTTTAGGGGGTATTACTGAGCAGTTCTTC.

This chain links TRBV2 with TRBJ2-3, with D uncertain. The CDR3 covers 15 residues. V shed 8 bases and J shed 3 bases, with 18 bases lying between them. The germline V gene encodes CDR1 SNHLY and CDR2 FYNNEI. CDR3 amino acids: CASGISAGRTDTQYF. CDR3 DNA sequence: TGTGCCAGCGGTATTTCGGCCGGACGGACAGATACGCAGTATTTT. Full variable domain (missing parts from reference TRBV2 and TRBJ2-3): EPEVTQTPSHQVTQMGQEVILRCVPISNHLYFYWYRQILGQKVEFLVSFYNNEISEKSEIFDDQFSVERPDGSNFTLKIRSTKLEDSAMYFCASGISAGRTDTQYFGPGTRLTVL.

The chain couples TRBV7-9 to TRBJ2-7, with D hard to call. Per germline, CDR1 SEHNR and CDR2 FQNEAQ (reference sequence). The CDR3 consists of 15 residues. Deletions cut 3 bases from V and 1 base from J, with 13 bases between. CDR3: CASSFVTSWSYEQYF. CDR3 sequence (DNA): TGTGCCAGCAGCTTCGTTACTTCGTGGTCCTACGAGCAGTACTTC.

The chain recombines TRBV4-2 with TRBJ2-1; 8 bases map to TRBD2. Germline V gene lookup returns CDR1 LGHNA and CDR2 YNFKEQ. V shed 0 bases and J 0 bases; nucleotides not matched to a gene: 7. The CDR3 covers 18 residues. For the CDR3, the DNA is TGTGCCAGCAGCCAAGATCGGGGGGGGATAAGCTCCTACAATGAGCAGTTCTTC. Translation: CASSQDRGGISSYNEQFF.

This chain connects TRBV19 to TRBJ1-2; D unclear. The CDR3 runs to 15 residues. The V end was cut by 8 bases, the J end by 2 bases, with 18 bases between. Per the germline V gene, CDR1 is LNHDA and CDR2 is SQIVND (reference sequence). CDR3 protein: CASEFVGRSNYGYTF. The CDR3 DNA reads TGTGCCAGTGAATTCGTCGGACGGTCGAACTATGGCTACACCTTC.

The CDR3: CASLLQGGNQPQHF. CDR3 nucleotides: TGTGCCAGCCTATTACAGGGAGGCAATCAGCCCCAGCATTTT. This sequence joins TRBV6-1 and TRBJ1-5; D is perhaps TRBD1 (6 bases). Per germline, CDR1 MNHNS and CDR2 SASEGT. V lost 8 bases to trimming and J lost 2 bases, with 13 bases between them. The CDR3 is 14 residues long.

V is TRBV19 and J is TRBJ2-7; D unresolved. The ends were cut back, 4 bases at V and 6 bases at J, with 1 base in the middle. CDR3 length equals 9 residues. Germline V gives CDR1 LNHDA, CDR2 SQIVND (reference sequence). In DNA, the CDR3 is TGTGCCAGTAGTACCGAGCAGTACTTC. This codes for CASSTEQYF. Looking up the rest from reference TRBV19 and TRBJ2-7 gives the full variable domain: DGGITQSPKYLFRKEGQNVTLSCEQNLNHDAMYWYRQDPGQGLRLIYYSQIVNDFQKGDIAEGYSVSREKKESFPLTVTSAQKNPTAFYLCASSTEQYFGPGTRLTVT.

CDR3: CASSQVMALTDTQYF. The CDR3 DNA reads TGCGCCAGCAGCCAAGTTATGGCCCTCACAGATACGCAGTATTTT. This sequence joins TRBV4-1 and TRBJ2-3; D call uncertain. Germline V lookup: CDR1 MGHRA, CDR2 YSYEKL. The CDR3 totals 15 residues. V gave up 1 base and J gave up 2 bases, with 10 bases separating them.

The chain couples TRBV7-1 to TRBJ1-4; D gene unclear. TRBV7-1 is given ORF status, its function remaining uncertain. This CDR3 is 16 amino acids long. V was trimmed by 4 bases and J by 0 bases, leaving 12 bases between them. CDR3 DNA: TGTGCCAGCAGCTTAGTTGGGGTCACAACTAATGAAAAACTGTTTTTT. Translation gives CASSLVGVTTNEKLFF.

This clone was seen a few times. The CDR3 region has the DNA TGCGCCAGCAGCCCACTCGATACGGATGACAGGGGGCGTCGGTATGGCTACACCTTC. Protein sequence: CASSPLDTDDRGRRYGYTF. The chain employs TRBV4-1 and TRBJ1-2; 10 bases align to TRBD1. This CDR3 spans 19 amino acids. Germline V gene lookup returns CDR1 MGHRA and CDR2 YSYEKL. V gave up 4 bases and J gave up 5 bases; unmatched junction bases: 19.

Regarding this clone: The likely explanation is a read error, given a far larger clone one base away. This chain links TRBV4-1 with TRBJ1-2; D is possibly TRBD1 (5 bases). This CDR3 region has 16 residues. V was pared by 5 bases and J by 6 bases, with 22 bases between. The germline V gene has CDR1 MGHRA and CDR2 YSYEKL. CDR3 coding DNA: TGCGCCAGCAGCTTGCCCGGGACCCCCGTGGTGGATGGCTACACCTTC. Protein sequence: CASSLPGTPVVDGYTF.

This clone was observed a few times. The chain links TRBV23-1 to TRBJ1-4, with 7 bases lining up with TRBD1. TRBV23-1 is treated as an ORF (open reading frame) with a function not yet certain. The J segment lost 1 base and the V segment lost 2 bases, leaving 7 bases of the junction unmatched. The CDR3 spans 17 residues. The CDR3 loop is CASSQRDSRRTNEKLFF. In nucleotides, the CDR3 is TGCGCCAGCAGTCAAAGGGACAGCCGTCGAACTAATGAAAAACTGTTTTTT.

V and J are TRBV30 and TRBJ2-3; TRBD2 is a possible D gene (5 bases). V lost 4 bases and J 2 bases, leaving 16 bases between the germline ends. Germline V gives CDR1 GTSNPN, CDR2 SVGIG (reference sequence). CDR3 length: 15 residues. CDR3 sequence: CAWKPQADYTDTQYF. CDR3 in DNA: TGTGCCTGGAAACCGCAAGCGGATTACACAGATACGCAGTATTTT.